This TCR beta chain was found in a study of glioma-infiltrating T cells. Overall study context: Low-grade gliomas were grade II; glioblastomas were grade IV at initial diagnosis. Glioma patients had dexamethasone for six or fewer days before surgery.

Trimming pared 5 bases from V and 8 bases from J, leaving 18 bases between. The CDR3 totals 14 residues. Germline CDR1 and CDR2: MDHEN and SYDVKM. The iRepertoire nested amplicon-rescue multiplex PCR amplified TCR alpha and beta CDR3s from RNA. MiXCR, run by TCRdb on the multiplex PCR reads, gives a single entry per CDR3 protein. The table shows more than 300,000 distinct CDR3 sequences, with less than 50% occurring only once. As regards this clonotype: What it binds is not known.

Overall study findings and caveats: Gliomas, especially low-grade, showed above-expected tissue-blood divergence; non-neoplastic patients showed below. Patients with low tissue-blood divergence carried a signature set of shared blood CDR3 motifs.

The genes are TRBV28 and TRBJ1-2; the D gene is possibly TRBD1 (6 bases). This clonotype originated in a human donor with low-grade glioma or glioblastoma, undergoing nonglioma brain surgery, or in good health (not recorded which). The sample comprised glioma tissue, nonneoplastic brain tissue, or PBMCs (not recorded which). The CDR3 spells CASSTWTEGVGYTF. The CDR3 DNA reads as TGTGCCAGCAGTACATGGACAGAGGGAGTGGGCTACACCTTC.